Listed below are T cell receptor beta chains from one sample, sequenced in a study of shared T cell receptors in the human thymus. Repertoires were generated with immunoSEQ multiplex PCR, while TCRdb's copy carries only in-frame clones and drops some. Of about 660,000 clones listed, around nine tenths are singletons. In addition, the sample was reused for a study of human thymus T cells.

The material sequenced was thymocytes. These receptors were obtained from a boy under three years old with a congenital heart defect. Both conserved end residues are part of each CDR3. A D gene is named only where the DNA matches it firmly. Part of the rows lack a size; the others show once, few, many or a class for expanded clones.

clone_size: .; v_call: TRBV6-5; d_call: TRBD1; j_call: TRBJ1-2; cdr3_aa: CATLTGNYGYTF; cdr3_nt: TGTGCCACTTTGACAGGGAACTATGGCTACACCTTC
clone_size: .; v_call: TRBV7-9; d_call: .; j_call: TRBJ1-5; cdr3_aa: CASSSVNQPQHF; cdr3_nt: TGTGCCAGCAGCTCCGTTAATCAGCCCCAGCATTTT
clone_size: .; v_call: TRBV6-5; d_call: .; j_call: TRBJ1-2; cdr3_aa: CASSYPGGYGYTF; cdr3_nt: TGTGCCAGCAGTTACCCGGGAGGCTATGGCTACACCTTC
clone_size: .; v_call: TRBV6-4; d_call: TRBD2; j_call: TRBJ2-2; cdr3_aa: CASSDRLAGAANTGELFF; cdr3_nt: TGTGCCAGCAGTGACAGGCTAGCGGGAGCCGCGAACACCGGGGAGCTGTTTTTT
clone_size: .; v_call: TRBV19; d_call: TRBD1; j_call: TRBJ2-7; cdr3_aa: CASSTPDRGGEQYF; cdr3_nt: TGTGCCAGTAGTACCCCGGACAGGGGCGGCGAGCAGTACTTC
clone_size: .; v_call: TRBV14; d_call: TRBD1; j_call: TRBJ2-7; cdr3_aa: CASSQDRDRGRLGPYEQYF; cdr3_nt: TGTGCCAGCAGCCAAGATCGAGACAGGGGCAGGCTAGGCCCCTACGAGCAGTACTTC
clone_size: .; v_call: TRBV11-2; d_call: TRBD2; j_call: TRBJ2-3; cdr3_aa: CASSLDVYGRAREDTQYF; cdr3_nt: TGTGCCAGCAGCTTAGATGTTTACGGGAGGGCCCGGGAAGATACGCAGTATTTT
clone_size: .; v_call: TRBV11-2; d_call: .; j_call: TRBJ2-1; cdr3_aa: CASSLTPNEQFF; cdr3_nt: TGTGCCAGCAGCTTGACACCCAATGAGCAGTTCTTC
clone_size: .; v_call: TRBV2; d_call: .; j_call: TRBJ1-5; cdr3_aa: CASLGGHRDLTNQPQHF; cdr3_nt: TGTGCCAGCCTGGGTGGACACAGGGACCTTACCAATCAGCCCCAGCATTTT
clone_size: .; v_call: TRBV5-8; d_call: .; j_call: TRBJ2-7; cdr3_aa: CASSLYEQYF; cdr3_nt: TGTGCCAGCAGCCTCTACGAGCAGTACTTC
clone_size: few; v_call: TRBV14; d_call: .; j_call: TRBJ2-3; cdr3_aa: CASSQEDRDSADTQYF; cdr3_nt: TGTGCCAGCAGCCAAGAAGACCGGGACTCGGCAGATACGCAGTATTTT
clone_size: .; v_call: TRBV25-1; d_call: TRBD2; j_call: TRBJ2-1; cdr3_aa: CASSGLAGDYNEQFF; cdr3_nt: TGTGCCAGCAGTGGACTAGCGGGAGACTACAATGAGCAGTTCTTC
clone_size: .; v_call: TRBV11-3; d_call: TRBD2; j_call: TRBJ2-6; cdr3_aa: CASSQPWTSGSSGANVLTF; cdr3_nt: TGTGCCAGCAGCCAACCCTGGACTAGCGGGAGCTCTGGGGCCAACGTCCTGACTTTC
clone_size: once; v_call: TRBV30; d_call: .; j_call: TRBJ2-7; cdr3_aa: CAWRPSIPYEQYF; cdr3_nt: TGTGCCTGGAGACCGAGTATTCCCTACGAGCAGTACTTC
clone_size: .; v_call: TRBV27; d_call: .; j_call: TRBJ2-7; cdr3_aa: CASSSTSRGLHPYEQYF; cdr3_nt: TGTGCCAGCAGCTCTACATCCCGGGGACTCCATCCCTACGAGCAGTACTTC
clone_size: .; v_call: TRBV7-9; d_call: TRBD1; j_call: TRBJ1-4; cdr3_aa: CASSSPPGQKRVANEKLFF; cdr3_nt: TGTGCCAGCAGCTCCCCGCCGGGACAGAAACGGGTCGCTAATGAAAAACTGTTTTTT
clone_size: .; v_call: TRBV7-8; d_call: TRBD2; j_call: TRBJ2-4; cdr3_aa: CASSGGTSGAKNIQYF; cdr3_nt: TGTGCCAGCAGCGGGGGGACTAGCGGTGCCAAAAACATTCAGTACTTC